These T cell receptor beta chains were read from a single sample in a study of cytomegalovirus exposure and HLA in healthy donors. The table came from immunoSEQ multiplex PCR; TCRdb's copy has only in-frame clones and leaves some out. The sample has 200,000 or so clones, 81% seen once. Sequenced sample: PBMCs. The receptor set was obtained from a woman aged 18-29 years in good health and CMV-seropositive. The CDR3 runs from the conserved cysteine through the conserved F or W. Each record gives: J gene, V gene, D gene, clone size, CDR3 protein, CDR3 DNA. A D gene is named only where the DNA matches it firmly. Some rows mark clone size as missing; the rest say once, few, many or name a class of expanded clone.

J gene: TRBJ2-5
V gene: TRBV5-6
D gene: -
clone size: -
CDR3 protein: CASSLGTSQETQYF
CDR3 DNA: TGTGCCAGCAGCTTGGGGACTTCACAAGAGACCCAGTACTTC

J gene: TRBJ2-7
V gene: TRBV10-1
D gene: -
clone size: -
CDR3 protein: CASRPGQYF
CDR3 DNA: TGCGCCAGCAGACCGGGACAGTACTTC

J gene: TRBJ2-3
V gene: TRBV4-1
D gene: TRBD2
clone size: few
CDR3 protein: CASSQDGAGGPTDTQYF
CDR3 DNA: TGCGCCAGCAGCCAAGATGGGGCGGGGGGGCCCACAGATACGCAGTATTTT

J gene: TRBJ2-1
V gene: TRBV19
D gene: TRBD2
clone size: -
CDR3 protein: CASSIEVGGLAGVEQFF
CDR3 DNA: TGTGCCAGTAGTATAGAGGTTGGGGGACTAGCGGGCGTCGAGCAGTTCTTC

J gene: TRBJ1-5
V gene: TRBV6-1
D gene: TRBD1
clone size: -
CDR3 protein: CASSSDRGPQPQHF
CDR3 DNA: TGTGCCAGCAGTTCGGACAGGGGGCCTCAGCCCCAGCATTTT

J gene: TRBJ1-1
V gene: TRBV5-4
D gene: -
clone size: few
CDR3 protein: CASSLGGGDTEAFF
CDR3 DNA: TGTGCCAGCAGCCTGGGGGGGGGCGACACTGAAGCTTTCTTT

J gene: TRBJ1-1
V gene: TRBV7-2
D gene: -
clone size: -
CDR3 protein: CASSLGVGGRREAFF
CDR3 DNA: TGTGCCAGCAGCTTAGGGGTTGGGGGCAGACGAGAAGCTTTCTTT

J gene: TRBJ2-2
V gene: TRBV28
D gene: TRBD1
clone size: few
CDR3 protein: CASSPVTGTGELFF
CDR3 DNA: TGTGCCAGCAGTCCTGTGACAGGGACCGGGGAGCTGTTTTTT

J gene: TRBJ2-7
V gene: TRBV5-1
D gene: TRBD1
clone size: -
CDR3 protein: CASSSNRGRYEQYF
CDR3 DNA: TGCGCCAGCAGCTCAAACAGGGGGCGCTACGAGCAGTACTTC

J gene: TRBJ2-2
V gene: TRBV7-3
D gene: -
clone size: -
CDR3 protein: CASSLQENTGELFF
CDR3 DNA: TGTGCCAGCAGCTTACAGGAAAACACCGGGGAGCTGTTTTTT

J gene: TRBJ2-1
V gene: TRBV5-6
D gene: TRBD2
clone size: -
CDR3 protein: CASSLGFGGSYNEQFF
CDR3 DNA: TGTGCCAGCAGCTTGGGTTTCGGGGGGTCATACAATGAGCAGTTCTTC

J gene: TRBJ2-1
V gene: TRBV5-8
D gene: -
clone size: -
CDR3 protein: CASSGNRNEQFF
CDR3 DNA: TGTGCCAGCAGCGGTAACAGGAATGAGCAGTTCTTC

J gene: TRBJ2-1
V gene: TRBV7-7
D gene: TRBD1
clone size: -
CDR3 protein: CASSPWTGDNEQFF
CDR3 DNA: TGTGCCAGCAGCCCCTGGACAGGGGACAATGAGCAGTTCTTC

J gene: TRBJ1-5
V gene: TRBV19
D gene: -
clone size: -
CDR3 protein: CASSIGGASNQPQHF
CDR3 DNA: TGTGCCAGTAGTATCGGCGGCGCTAGCAATCAGCCCCAGCATTTT

J gene: TRBJ1-3
V gene: TRBV27
D gene: -
clone size: -
CDR3 protein: CASSSRRGSGNTIYF
CDR3 DNA: TGTGCCAGCAGCTCGCGGAGGGGATCAGGAAACACCATATATTTT

J gene: TRBJ2-3
V gene: TRBV7-8
D gene: -
clone size: -
CDR3 protein: CASSTIVSSTDTQYF
CDR3 DNA: TGTGCCAGCAGCACCATAGTCTCTAGCACAGATACGCAGTATTTT

J gene: TRBJ1-1
V gene: TRBV10-1
D gene: -
clone size: -
CDR3 protein: CASIPSTGNSEAFF
CDR3 DNA: TGCGCCAGCATTCCTTCTACAGGGAACTCTGAAGCTTTCTTT

J gene: TRBJ1-3
V gene: TRBV4-2
D gene: -
clone size: -
CDR3 protein: CASSPRTGQDGNTIYF
CDR3 DNA: TGTGCCAGCAGCCCCAGAACAGGGCAGGATGGAAACACCATATATTTT

J gene: TRBJ2-3
V gene: TRBV7-8
D gene: TRBD2
clone size: few
CDR3 protein: CASSLQRGYTDTQYF
CDR3 DNA: TGTGCCAGCAGCTTACAGCGGGGGTACACAGATACGCAGTATTTT

J gene: TRBJ1-5
V gene: TRBV30
D gene: -
clone size: -
CDR3 protein: CAWSDSISNQPQHF
CDR3 DNA: TGTGCCTGGAGTGACAGCATTAGCAATCAGCCCCAGCATTTT

J gene: TRBJ2-5
V gene: TRBV7-7
D gene: TRBD1
clone size: -
CDR3 protein: CASSLGTQGEETQYF
CDR3 DNA: TGTGCCAGCAGCTTAGGGACCCAGGGGGAAGAGACCCAGTACTTC

J gene: TRBJ2-3
V gene: TRBV7-6
D gene: TRBD2
clone size: few
CDR3 protein: CASSLRLAGAISTDTQYF
CDR3 DNA: TGTGCCAGCAGCCTCAGACTAGCGGGGGCGATAAGCACAGATACGCAGTATTTT

J gene: TRBJ2-3
V gene: TRBV5-3
D gene: TRBD2
clone size: few
CDR3 protein: CASSWTSGGDTQYF
CDR3 DNA: TGTGCCAGCAGCTGGACTAGCGGGGGAGATACGCAGTATTTT

J gene: TRBJ1-1
V gene: TRBV6-6
D gene: -
clone size: -
CDR3 protein: CASILIGGLRDTEAFF
CDR3 DNA: TGTGCCAGCATCCTAATCGGAGGGCTGAGGGACACTGAAGCTTTCTTT

J gene: TRBJ1-1
V gene: TRBV19
D gene: -
clone size: -
CDR3 protein: CASSPQGNTEAFF
CDR3 DNA: TGTGCCAGTAGTCCTCAGGGAAACACTGAAGCTTTCTTT

J gene: TRBJ2-1
V gene: TRBV9
D gene: TRBD2
clone size: few
CDR3 protein: CASSPTGLAEFNEQFF
CDR3 DNA: TGTGCCAGCAGCCCCACGGGACTAGCGGAGTTCAATGAGCAGTTCTTC

J gene: TRBJ1-2
V gene: TRBV4-1
D gene: TRBD1
clone size: -
CDR3 protein: CASSSRIQGDYTF
CDR3 DNA: TGCGCCAGCAGCTCAAGAATACAGGGGGACTACACCTTC

J gene: TRBJ1-2
V gene: TRBV27
D gene: -
clone size: -
CDR3 protein: CASSSATENYGYTF
CDR3 DNA: TGTGCCAGCAGTTCCGCGACGGAGAACTATGGCTACACCTTC

J gene: TRBJ1-5
V gene: TRBV30
D gene: -
clone size: -
CDR3 protein: CAWSVKGVAEPQHF
CDR3 DNA: TGTGCCTGGAGTGTAAAAGGGGTCGCAGAGCCCCAGCATTTT

J gene: TRBJ1-6
V gene: TRBV6-5
D gene: TRBD1
clone size: -
CDR3 protein: CASKPADRGLLPLHF
CDR3 DNA: TGTGCCAGCAAGCCCGCCGACAGGGGGCTCTTACCCCTCCACTTT

J gene: TRBJ2-5
V gene: TRBV9
D gene: -
clone size: -
CDR3 protein: CASSPGLNQETQYF
CDR3 DNA: TGTGCCAGCAGCCCTGGACTTAACCAAGAGACCCAGTACTTC